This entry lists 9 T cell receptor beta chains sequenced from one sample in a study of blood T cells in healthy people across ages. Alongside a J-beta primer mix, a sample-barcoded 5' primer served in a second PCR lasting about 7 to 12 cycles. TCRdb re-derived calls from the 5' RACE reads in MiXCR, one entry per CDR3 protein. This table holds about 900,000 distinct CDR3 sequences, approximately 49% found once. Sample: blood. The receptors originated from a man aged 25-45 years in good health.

In DNA form, the CDR3 reads TGTGCCAGCAGCCAAACGTTAGCGGGCCCGTCCACAGATACGCAGTATTTT. This sequence encodes CASSQTLAGPSTDTQYF. The chain combines TRBV14 with TRBJ2-3; TRBD2 aligns across 7 bases. This CDR3 has 17 amino acids. V was clipped by 2 bases and J by 2 bases; unmatched bases: 10. CDR1 and CDR2 from the germline V gene are SGHDN and FVKESK.

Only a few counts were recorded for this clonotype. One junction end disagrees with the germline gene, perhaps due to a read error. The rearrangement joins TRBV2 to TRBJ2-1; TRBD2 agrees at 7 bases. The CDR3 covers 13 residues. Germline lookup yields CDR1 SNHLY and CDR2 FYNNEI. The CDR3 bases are TGTGCCAGCACTGAACTAGCGTACAATGAGCAGTTCTTC. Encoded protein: CASTELAYNEQFF.

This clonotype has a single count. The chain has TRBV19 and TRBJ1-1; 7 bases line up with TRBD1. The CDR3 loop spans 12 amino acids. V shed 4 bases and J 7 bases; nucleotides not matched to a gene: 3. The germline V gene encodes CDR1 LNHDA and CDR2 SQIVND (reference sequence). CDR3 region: CASSNRGLEAFF. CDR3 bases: TGTGCCAGTAGTAACAGGGGACTTGAAGCTTTCTTT.

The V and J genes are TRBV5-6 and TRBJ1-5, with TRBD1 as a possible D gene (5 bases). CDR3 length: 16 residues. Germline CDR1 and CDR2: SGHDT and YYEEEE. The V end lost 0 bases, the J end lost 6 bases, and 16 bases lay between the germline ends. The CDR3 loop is CASSLASQGVGQPQHF. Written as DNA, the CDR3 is TGTGCCAGCAGCTTGGCTAGTCAGGGTGTGGGTCAGCCCCAGCATTTT.

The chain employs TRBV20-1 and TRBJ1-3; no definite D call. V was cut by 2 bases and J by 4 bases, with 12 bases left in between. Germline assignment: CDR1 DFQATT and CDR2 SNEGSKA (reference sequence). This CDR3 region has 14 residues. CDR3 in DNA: TGCAGTGCTAGAATGGGCGGTTTCGGAAACACCATATATTTT. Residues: CSARMGGFGNTIYF.

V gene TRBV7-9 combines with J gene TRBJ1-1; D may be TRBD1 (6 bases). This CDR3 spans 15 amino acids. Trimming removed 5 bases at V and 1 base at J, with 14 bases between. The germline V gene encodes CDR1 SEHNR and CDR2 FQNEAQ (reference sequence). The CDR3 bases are TGTGCCAGCAGCCCCGGGGGGCGGTCGAACACTGAAGCTTTCTTT. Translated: CASSPGGRSNTEAFF.

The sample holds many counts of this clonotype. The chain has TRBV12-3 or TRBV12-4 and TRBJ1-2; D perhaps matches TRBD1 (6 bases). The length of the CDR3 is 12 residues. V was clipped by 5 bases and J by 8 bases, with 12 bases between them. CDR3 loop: CASSNREGGYTF. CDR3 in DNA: TGTGCCAGCAGTAACAGGGAAGGCGGCTACACCTTC.

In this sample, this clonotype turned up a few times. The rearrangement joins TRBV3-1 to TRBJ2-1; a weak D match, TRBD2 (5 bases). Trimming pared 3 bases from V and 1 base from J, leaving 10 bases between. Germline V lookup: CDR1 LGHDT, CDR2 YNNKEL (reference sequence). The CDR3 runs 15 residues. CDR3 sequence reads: CASSQNGESYNEQFF. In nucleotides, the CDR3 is TGTGCCAGCAGCCAGAACGGGGAATCCTACAATGAGCAGTTCTTC.

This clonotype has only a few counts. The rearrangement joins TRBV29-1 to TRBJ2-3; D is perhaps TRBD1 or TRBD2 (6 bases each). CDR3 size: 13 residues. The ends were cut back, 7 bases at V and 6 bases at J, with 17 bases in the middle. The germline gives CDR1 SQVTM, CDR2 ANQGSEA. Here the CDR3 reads CSARRGVADTQYF. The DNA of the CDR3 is TGCAGCGCCCGTAGGGGGGTCGCGGATACGCAGTATTTT.